Described below is a single T cell receptor (beta chain) sequence and its context. The record originates from a study of CD8+ T cells in alopecia areata. Treatment noted: oral pan-JAK inhibitor, 5-10 mg twice daily. The CDR3 consists of 11 residues. Trimming removed 5 bases at V and 3 bases at J, with 7 bases between. Germline-derived CDR1 and CDR2 are DFQATT and SNEGSKA (reference sequence). The sequencing template was cDNA reverse transcribed from extracted RNA. TCRdb's table, derived via immunoSEQ multiplex PCR, lists solely in-frame clones and lacks some. Of 150,000 or so clones listed, roughly 58% are singletons.

The material sequenced was CD4+ T cells sorted from blood, taken at roughly week 55, from a patient treated with tofacitinib. The V gene is TRBV20-1, the J gene TRBJ1-2; the D is unclear. The sequence derives from a human donor with alopecia areata. The CDR3 DNA reads TGCAGTGCTTGGATGGACTATGGCTACACCTTC. This codes for CSAWMDYGYTF.